This entry concerns a single T cell receptor (beta chain). Assay used: immunoSEQ multiplex PCR; TCRdb lists only in-frame clones, some missing. The table includes fewer than 500,000 clones, 86% detected once. These data are taken from a study of blood T cell repertoires in COVID-19. In the study overall: PBMCs, B-cell-depleted T cells, or T cells were the source of the cDNA or gDNA that made up the material.

This CDR3 comprises 10 residues. Germline lookup yields CDR1 MNHEY and CDR2 SVGAGI. V was pared by 7 bases and J by 11 bases, with 11 bases between. This chain joins TRBV6-5 and TRBJ1-1; unclear D gene. Sequencing was done on a sample of peripheral blood. This receptor was obtained from a woman aged 25 to 39 with active or convalescent COVID-19. CDR3 protein: CASIHRWAFF. As DNA, the CDR3 is TGTGCCAGCATCCACAGATGGGCTTTCTTT.